Listed below are T cell receptor beta chains from one sample, sequenced in a study of tumor-infiltrating lymphocytes in localized non-small cell lung cancer. Here immunoSEQ multiplex PCR was the method, and the copy in TCRdb shows in-frame clones only, minus some. This sample has about 4,900 clones; less than 70% occur once, and the top ten carry about 61%. Sequenced: lung tumor tissue. These TCRs come from a human donor with non-small cell lung cancer. Each CDR3 is given with its conserved first and last residue. The order of the fields is J gene, clone size, V gene, D gene, CDR3 DNA, CDR3 protein. The D gene is left open where the match is weak. Clone sizes are given selectively: once, few, many, or a class where the clone is expanded.

j_gene: TRBJ2-6; abundance: few; v_gene: TRBV30; d_gene: TRBD1; CDR3nt: TGTGCCTGGAGGGTTCTGGGACAGGGACTCCCTGGGGCCAACGTCCTGACTTTC; CDR3aa: CAWRVLGQGLPGANVLTF
j_gene: TRBJ2-1; abundance: NA; v_gene: TRBV11-3; d_gene: NA; CDR3nt: TGTGCCAGCAGCTTACTATACATCAATGAGCAGTTCTTC; CDR3aa: CASSLLYINEQFF
j_gene: TRBJ1-1; abundance: few; v_gene: TRBV7-9; d_gene: NA; CDR3nt: TGTGCCAGCAGCTTTACCCCCCTCGGCGAGAACACTGAAGCTTTCTTT; CDR3aa: CASSFTPLGENTEAFF
j_gene: TRBJ2-5; abundance: NA; v_gene: TRBV6-5; d_gene: TRBD1; CDR3nt: TGTGCCAGCAGACGGGACAGGTTAGAGACCCAGTACTTC; CDR3aa: CASRRDRLETQYF
j_gene: TRBJ1-1; abundance: few; v_gene: TRBV4-2; d_gene: NA; CDR3nt: TGTGCCAGCAGCCAAGGCGGGGGGTTGAACACTGAAGCTTTCTTT; CDR3aa: CASSQGGGLNTEAFF
j_gene: TRBJ2-1; abundance: few; v_gene: TRBV27; d_gene: TRBD2; CDR3nt: TGTGCCAGCAGTCCTTCGGGACTAGCGGGAGACAATGAGCAGTTCTTC; CDR3aa: CASSPSGLAGDNEQFF
j_gene: TRBJ2-1; abundance: NA; v_gene: TRBV5-1; d_gene: TRBD2; CDR3nt: TGCGCCAGCAGCTTTCCGGGACTAGGGGACCGGGGTGAGCAGTTCTTC; CDR3aa: CASSFPGLGDRGEQFF
j_gene: TRBJ1-3; abundance: NA; v_gene: TRBV27; d_gene: NA; CDR3nt: TGTGCCAGCAGTCTATCCAGCTCTGGAAACACCATATATTTT; CDR3aa: CASSLSSSGNTIYF
j_gene: TRBJ2-3; abundance: once; v_gene: TRBV2; d_gene: NA; CDR3nt: TGTGCCAGCCGGGAGAGGATAAGGACAGATACGCAGTATTTT; CDR3aa: CASRERIRTDTQYF
j_gene: TRBJ2-1; abundance: NA; v_gene: TRBV9; d_gene: TRBD1; CDR3nt: TGTGCCAGCAGCGTGGGACAGGGACCATACAATGAGCAGTTCTTC; CDR3aa: CASSVGQGPYNEQFF
j_gene: TRBJ2-2; abundance: NA; v_gene: TRBV11-2; d_gene: TRBD2; CDR3nt: TGTGCCAGCACCTCCCGACTAGCGGGAGAACTGAACACCGGGGAGCTGTTTTTT; CDR3aa: CASTSRLAGELNTGELFF
j_gene: TRBJ1-1; abundance: NA; v_gene: TRBV11-3; d_gene: NA; CDR3nt: TGTGCCAGCAGCTTAGCGTGGGACACTGAAGCTTTCTTT; CDR3aa: CASSLAWDTEAFF
j_gene: TRBJ2-2; abundance: once; v_gene: TRBV6-5; d_gene: TRBD1; CDR3nt: TGTGCCAGCAACTCGCGGACAGGGCGGACCGGGGAGCTGTTTTTT; CDR3aa: CASNSRTGRTGELFF
j_gene: TRBJ2-1; abundance: NA; v_gene: TRBV16; d_gene: TRBD1; CDR3nt: TGTGCCAGCAGCCCACAGGGGGCGAGCAATGAGCAGTTCTTC; CDR3aa: CASSPQGASNEQFF
j_gene: TRBJ2-2; abundance: few; v_gene: TRBV2; d_gene: NA; CDR3nt: TGTGCCAGCAGCTTATACCCGACCGCCGGGGAGCTGTTTTTT; CDR3aa: CASSLYPTAGELFF
j_gene: TRBJ1-1; abundance: NA; v_gene: TRBV27; d_gene: TRBD1; CDR3nt: TGTGCCAGTAGGGGACAGGGGTGGACTGAAGCTTTCTTT; CDR3aa: CASRGQGWTEAFF
j_gene: TRBJ1-4; abundance: few; v_gene: TRBV7-2; d_gene: TRBD1; CDR3nt: TGTGCCAGCAGCGCCCGGACAGGTGAAAAACTGTTTTTT; CDR3aa: CASSARTGEKLFF
j_gene: TRBJ2-7; abundance: NA; v_gene: TRBV11-2; d_gene: NA; CDR3nt: TGTGCCAGCAGCTTGGGGGGACAGCTCTCCTACGAGCAGTACTTC; CDR3aa: CASSLGGQLSYEQYF
j_gene: TRBJ1-3; abundance: NA; v_gene: TRBV18; d_gene: NA; CDR3nt: TGTGCCAGCTCATCAGGGTTGGAGAAGGGAAACACCATATATTTT; CDR3aa: CASSSGLEKGNTIYF
j_gene: TRBJ2-2; abundance: NA; v_gene: TRBV30; d_gene: TRBD2; CDR3nt: TGTGCCTGGAGTGTAGCGGGAGTGGCCGGGGAGCTGTTTTTT; CDR3aa: CAWSVAGVAGELFF
j_gene: TRBJ1-6; abundance: once; v_gene: TRBV9; d_gene: NA; CDR3nt: TGTGCCAGCAGCCTTAGCTCACAGGGTGCTTCACCCCTCCACTTT; CDR3aa: CASSLSSQGASPLHF
j_gene: TRBJ1-1; abundance: NA; v_gene: TRBV5-6; d_gene: NA; CDR3nt: TGTGCCAGCAGCCTCGAGCGGGGGGGCTTGGACACTGAAGCTTTCTTT; CDR3aa: CASSLERGGLDTEAFF
j_gene: TRBJ2-1; abundance: NA; v_gene: TRBV5-1; d_gene: NA; CDR3nt: TGCGCCAGCAGCTTGGATAGTGTGGGGTCGCGGTTCTTC; CDR3aa: CASSLDSVGSRFF
j_gene: TRBJ1-4; abundance: NA; v_gene: TRBV7-7; d_gene: NA; CDR3nt: TGTGCCAGCAGCTTAAGGGACGGTATCGAAAAACTGTTTTTT; CDR3aa: CASSLRDGIEKLFF
j_gene: TRBJ1-4; abundance: few; v_gene: TRBV27; d_gene: TRBD1; CDR3nt: TGTGCCAGCAGCCACGAGACAGGGCGAGGTAAACTGTTTTTT; CDR3aa: CASSHETGRGKLFF
j_gene: TRBJ2-1; abundance: NA; v_gene: TRBV6-5; d_gene: TRBD2; CDR3nt: TGTGCCAGCAGTTTACTAGCGGAGAGGGAAAATGAGCAGTTCTTC; CDR3aa: CASSLLAERENEQFF
j_gene: TRBJ2-3; abundance: NA; v_gene: TRBV9; d_gene: TRBD2; CDR3nt: TGTGCCAGCAGCGTAGGTCCTAGCGGGGGGAGCACAGATACGCAGTATTTT; CDR3aa: CASSVGPSGGSTDTQYF
j_gene: TRBJ1-5; abundance: NA; v_gene: TRBV27; d_gene: NA; CDR3nt: TGTGCCAGCAGCCCTATTCCAAGCGGGAGCAATCAGCCCCAGCATTTT; CDR3aa: CASSPIPSGSNQPQHF
j_gene: TRBJ2-7; abundance: medium-sized; v_gene: TRBV20-1; d_gene: NA; CDR3nt: TGCAGTGCTAGTTCTACGGGCGAGCAGTACTTC; CDR3aa: CSASSTGEQYF
j_gene: TRBJ1-1; abundance: few; v_gene: TRBV30; d_gene: NA; CDR3nt: TGTGCCCGAACCGGCGGGAACACTGAAGCTTTCTTT; CDR3aa: CARTGGNTEAFF
j_gene: TRBJ2-2; abundance: NA; v_gene: TRBV18; d_gene: NA; CDR3nt: TGTGCCAGCTCACCACTCGACATTAACACCGGGGAGCTGTTTTTT; CDR3aa: CASSPLDINTGELFF
j_gene: TRBJ1-1; abundance: medium-sized; v_gene: TRBV4-1; d_gene: NA; CDR3nt: TGCGCCAGCAGCCAATGGACACCAAACACTGAAGCTTTCTTT; CDR3aa: CASSQWTPNTEAFF
j_gene: TRBJ1-1; abundance: NA; v_gene: TRBV4-2; d_gene: NA; CDR3nt: TGTGCCAGCAGCGCCCGGACAGCCACTGAAGCTTTCTTT; CDR3aa: CASSARTATEAFF
j_gene: TRBJ2-5; abundance: NA; v_gene: TRBV5-1; d_gene: TRBD2; CDR3nt: TGCGCCAGCAGCGCGTCTAGCGGGGGGCAAGAGACCCAGTACTTC; CDR3aa: CASSASSGGQETQYF
j_gene: TRBJ2-6; abundance: few; v_gene: TRBV18; d_gene: TRBD1; CDR3nt: TGTGCCAGCTCACCGCTCCCGGGACAGGGGGCGGGGGGGGCCAACGTCCTGACTTTC; CDR3aa: CASSPLPGQGAGGANVLTF
j_gene: TRBJ1-1; abundance: NA; v_gene: TRBV15; d_gene: TRBD1; CDR3nt: TGTGCCACCCGACAGGGGTTGAACACTGAAGCTTTCTTT; CDR3aa: CATRQGLNTEAFF
j_gene: TRBJ1-1; abundance: few; v_gene: TRBV9; d_gene: TRBD1; CDR3nt: TGTGCCAGCAGCGCATCAGGGGGCGCCGGCACTGAAGCTTTCTTT; CDR3aa: CASSASGGAGTEAFF
j_gene: TRBJ1-1; abundance: NA; v_gene: TRBV30; d_gene: NA; CDR3nt: TGTGCCTGGAGCAGGACAGCCCTTACTGAAGCTTTCTTT; CDR3aa: CAWSRTALTEAFF
j_gene: TRBJ2-5; abundance: NA; v_gene: TRBV15; d_gene: TRBD2; CDR3nt: TGTGCCACCAGCAGAATGGAGACTAGCGGCCAAGAGACCCAGTACTTC; CDR3aa: CATSRMETSGQETQYF
j_gene: TRBJ2-1; abundance: NA; v_gene: TRBV27; d_gene: TRBD2; CDR3nt: TGTGCCAGCAGTCTCCGTCTGACTAGCGGGGATTACAATGAGCAGTTCTTC; CDR3aa: CASSLRLTSGDYNEQFF
j_gene: TRBJ2-1; abundance: NA; v_gene: TRBV30; d_gene: NA; CDR3nt: TGTGCCTGGAGTAAAGAGAGGAACAATGAGCAGTTCTTC; CDR3aa: CAWSKERNNEQFF
j_gene: TRBJ2-3; abundance: NA; v_gene: TRBV30; d_gene: TRBD1; CDR3nt: TGTGCCTGGAGCCGCGGGACAGGTAGCACAGATACGCAGTATTTT; CDR3aa: CAWSRGTGSTDTQYF
j_gene: TRBJ2-3; abundance: NA; v_gene: TRBV28; d_gene: TRBD2; CDR3nt: TGTGCCAGCCCTCCGGGGACTAGCTATAGCACAGATACGCAGTATTTT; CDR3aa: CASPPGTSYSTDTQYF
j_gene: TRBJ1-6; abundance: NA; v_gene: TRBV7-2; d_gene: NA; CDR3nt: TGTGCCAGCAGCTTACAGGGGAATTCACCCCTCCACTTT; CDR3aa: CASSLQGNSPLHF